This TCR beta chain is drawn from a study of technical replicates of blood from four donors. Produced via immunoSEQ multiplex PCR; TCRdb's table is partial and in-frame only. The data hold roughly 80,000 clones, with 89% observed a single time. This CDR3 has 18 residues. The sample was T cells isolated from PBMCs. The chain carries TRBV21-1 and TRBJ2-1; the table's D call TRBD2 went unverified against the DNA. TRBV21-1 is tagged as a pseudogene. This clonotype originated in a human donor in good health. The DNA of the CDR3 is TGTGCCAGCAGCACTCTAGGCCTAGCGGCGGCCTCCTACAATGAGCAGTTCTTC. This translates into CASSTLGLAAASYNEQFF.